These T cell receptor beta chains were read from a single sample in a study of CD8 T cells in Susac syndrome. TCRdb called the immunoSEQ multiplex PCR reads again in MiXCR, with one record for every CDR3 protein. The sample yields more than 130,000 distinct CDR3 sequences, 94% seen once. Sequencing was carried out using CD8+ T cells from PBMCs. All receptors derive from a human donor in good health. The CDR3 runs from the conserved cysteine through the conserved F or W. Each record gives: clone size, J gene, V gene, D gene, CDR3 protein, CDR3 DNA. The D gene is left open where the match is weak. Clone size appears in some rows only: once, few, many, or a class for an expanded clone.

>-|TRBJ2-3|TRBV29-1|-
CSVRGLTDTQYF
TGCAGCGTCCGGGGGCTTACAGATACGCAGTATTTT
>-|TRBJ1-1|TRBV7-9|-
CASSVISSLAQAFF
TGTGCCAGCAGCGTGATAAGTAGCCTAGCTCAAGCTTTCTTT
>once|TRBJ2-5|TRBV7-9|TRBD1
CASSLRDRQETQYF
TGTGCCAGCAGCCTCAGGGACAGACAAGAGACCCAGTACTTC
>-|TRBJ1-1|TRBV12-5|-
CASATENTEAFF
TGTGCTAGTGCGACAGAGAACACTGAAGCTTTCTTT
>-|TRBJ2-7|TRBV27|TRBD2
CASSPFRGVEQYF
TGTGCCAGCAGTCCATTCCGGGGGGTCGAGCAGTACTTC
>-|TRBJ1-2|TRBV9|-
CASSVGYYGYTF
TGTGCCAGCAGCGTAGGTTACTATGGCTACACCTTC
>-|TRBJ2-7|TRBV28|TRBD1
CASSKGTDVRVEQYF
TGTGCCAGCAGTAAAGGGACAGACGTACGGGTCGAGCAGTACTTC
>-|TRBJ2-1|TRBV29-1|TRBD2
CSVKGGSSYNEQFF
TGCAGCGTTAAGGGCGGGAGCTCCTACAATGAGCAGTTCTTC
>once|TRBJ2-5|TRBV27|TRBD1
CASSLLRSGGNQETQYF
TGTGCCAGCAGTTTACTTCGGTCAGGGGGAAACCAAGAGACCCAGTACTTC
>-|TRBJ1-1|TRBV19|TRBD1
CASSPDPGGNTEAFF
TGTGCCAGTAGCCCAGATCCAGGGGGGAACACTGAAGCTTTCTTT
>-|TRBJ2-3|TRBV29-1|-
CSVPPRQAESSTDTQYF
TGCAGCGTTCCGCCGAGACAGGCGGAGAGTAGCACAGATACGCAGTATTTT
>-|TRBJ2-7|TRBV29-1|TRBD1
CSGTGYTHEQYF
TGCAGCGGGACAGGGTATACCCACGAGCAGTACTTC
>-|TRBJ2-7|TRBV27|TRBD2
CASSFFTSGSHEQYF
TGTGCCAGCAGTTTTTTCACTAGCGGGAGCCACGAGCAGTACTTC
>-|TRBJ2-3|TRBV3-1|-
CASSPHADTQYF
TGTGCCAGCAGCCCCCATGCAGATACGCAGTATTTT
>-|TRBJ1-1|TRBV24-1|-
CATRGALNTEAFF
TGTGCCACCAGAGGGGCCCTGAACACTGAAGCTTTCTTT
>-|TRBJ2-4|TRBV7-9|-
CASSPPGPQYIQYF
TGTGCCAGCAGCCCACCGGGACCTCAATACATTCAGTACTTC
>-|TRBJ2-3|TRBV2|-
CASSEAAGFSTDTQYF
TGTGCCAGCAGTGAAGCTGCGGGATTTAGCACAGATACGCAGTATTTT
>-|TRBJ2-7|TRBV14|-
CASSPTSRGYEQYF
TGTGCCAGCAGCCCGACTAGCAGGGGTTACGAGCAGTACTTC
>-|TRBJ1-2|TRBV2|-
CASSESVANYGYTF
TGTGCCAGCAGTGAATCGGTAGCTAACTATGGCTACACCTTC
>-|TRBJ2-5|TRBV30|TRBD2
CAWSGGTSGSEETQYF
TGTGCCTGGAGTGGCGGGACTAGCGGAAGTGAAGAGACCCAGTACTTC
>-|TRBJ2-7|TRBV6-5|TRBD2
CASSYSASGISYEQYF
TGTGCCAGCAGTTACTCCGCTAGCGGGATTTCCTACGAGCAGTACTTC
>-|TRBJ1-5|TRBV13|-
CASSIRTSNQPQHF
TGTGCCAGCAGCATTAGGACAAGCAATCAGCCCCAGCATTTT
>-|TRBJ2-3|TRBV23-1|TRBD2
CASRIAGGSEDTQYF
TGCGCCAGCAGGATAGCGGGAGGGTCGGAAGATACGCAGTATTTT
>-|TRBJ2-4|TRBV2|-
CASRGNIQYF
TGTGCCAGCAGGGGAAACATTCAGTACTTC
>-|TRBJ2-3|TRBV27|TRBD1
CASSFLATGGDTQYF
TGTGCCAGCAGTTTCCTTGCGACAGGGGGGGATACGCAGTATTTT
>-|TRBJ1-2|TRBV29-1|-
CSVEDPNDSHNYGYTF
TGCAGCGTTGAAGACCCGAACGACAGTCATAACTATGGCTACACCTTC